This record looks at one T cell receptor (beta chain) sequence and its context. Its antigen is unidentified. A second PCR, run for about 7 to 11 cycles, used a sample-barcoded 5' primer plus a J-beta primer mix. TCRdb independently ran MiXCR on the 5' RACE reads; one entry per CDR3 protein. The sample consists of roughly 550,000 distinct CDR3 sequences, nearly 25% of them appearing once. These data belong to a study of blood T cells in healthy people across ages. The CDR3 is 12 amino acids. After removal of 6 bases from V and 8 bases from J, the junction contained 5 bases not matched to a gene. Germline CDR1 is MNHEY and CDR2 is SMNVEV (reference sequence). Study-wide findings and caveats: Per million T cells, TCR beta diversity dropped roughly linearly as age increased.

This same sample was also part of a study on T cells of mothers and their children. This second report adds: The study obtained over 8.5 million TCR beta CDR3 reads per mother and 2.5 million to 3 million per child. Within related and unrelated pairs, thymic selection shapes TCR recombination output in a similar way.

The clonotype comes from a boy aged 10-17 years in good health. The chain joins TRBV27 to TRBJ1-2; TRBD1 aligns across 8 bases. What was sequenced was blood. CDR3 sequence: CASSGQGGGYTF. The CDR3 DNA reads as TGTGCCAGCAGCGGACAGGGCGGAGGCTACACCTTC.